The sequence of this T cell receptor beta chain was determined in a study of T-cell memory formation after mild COVID-19. The J segment lost 7 bases and the V segment lost 2 bases, leaving 11 bases of the junction unmatched. The CDR3 covers 17 residues. TCRdb reprocessed the 5' RACE reads with MiXCR, giving one entry per CDR3 protein. Among more than 300,000 distinct CDR3 sequences listed, roughly 13% were seen once. Sequenced: PBMCs or a T cell subset sorted from them (not recorded which). The receptor was derived from a man younger than 35 who had mild COVID-19 (a few samples of this study predate the infection). Cell type and time point are not known. The J gene is TRBJ1-4, the V gene TRBV12-3 or TRBV12-4; 9 bases match TRBD1. This chain's CDR3 is CASSLPRDRVSFEKLFF. CDR3 coding DNA: TGTGCCAGCAGTTTACCCCGGGACAGGGTCTCTTTTGAAAAACTGTTTTTT.